Listed below are T cell receptor beta chains from one sample, sequenced in a study of T cell responses to AZD1222 COVID-19 vaccine. Method: immunoSEQ multiplex PCR; TCRdb's copy keeps in-frame clones and lacks some. The repertoire holds about 120,000 clones, with 75% to 90% as singletons. Sample: peripheral blood, taken on day 0 of AZD1222 vaccination. The receptor source for this set is an adult in good health. Each CDR3 is given with its conserved first and last residue. Fields, in order: clone size, J gene, V gene, D gene, CDR3 protein, CDR3 DNA. D genes are given only for firm matches. Part of the rows lack a size; the others show once, few, many or a class for expanded clones.

NA	TRBJ1-2	TRBV5-1	TRBD1	CASSWRTGPYGYTF	TGCGCCAGCAGCTGGAGGACAGGGCCCTATGGCTACACCTTC
NA	TRBJ1-4	TRBV7-9	NA	CASSVEANEKLFF	TGTGCCAGCAGCGTGGAGGCTAATGAAAAACTGTTTTTT
NA	TRBJ1-3	TRBV9	NA	CASSPGRGSGNTIYF	TGTGCCAGCAGCCCCGGCCGGGGGTCTGGAAACACCATATATTTT
NA	TRBJ1-5	TRBV3-1/TRBV3-2	TRBD1	CASSHTGGVNQPQHF	TGTGCCAGCAGCCATACAGGGGGAGTCAATCAGCCCCAGCATTTT
NA	TRBJ2-5	TRBV7-3	TRBD2	CASSRGGGPQETQYF	TGTGCCAGCAGCCGAGGCGGGGGGCCTCAAGAGACCCAGTACTTC
NA	TRBJ2-5	TRBV7-9	TRBD1	CASSWDRAGTQYF	TGTGCCAGCAGCTGGGACAGGGCAGGGACCCAGTACTTC
NA	TRBJ1-1	TRBV28	NA	CASRASVGFEAFF	TGTGCCAGCAGGGCAAGCGTGGGATTTGAAGCTTTCTTT
NA	TRBJ2-2	TRBV7-2	NA	CASSQRLGRTGELFF	TGTGCCAGCAGCCAACGACTAGGCCGAACCGGGGAGCTGTTTTTT
NA	TRBJ2-3	TRBV30	TRBD2	CAWSVLGRADTQYF	TGTGCCTGGAGTGTACTTGGGAGGGCAGATACGCAGTATTTT
NA	TRBJ2-7	TRBV29-1	NA	CSVAQVSSYEQYF	TGCAGCGTTGCGCAGGTGAGCTCCTACGAGCAGTACTTC
once	TRBJ1-5	TRBV2	NA	CASSTGYSNQPQHF	TGTGCCAGCAGCACGGGCTATAGCAATCAGCCCCAGCATTTT
NA	TRBJ1-3	TRBV4-2	NA	CASSQAAWAGNTIYF	TGTGCCAGCAGCCAAGCGGCATGGGCTGGAAACACCATATATTTT
NA	TRBJ2-7	TRBV30	TRBD1	CARHGTGDYEQYF	TGTGCCCGACACGGGACAGGGGACTACGAGCAGTACTTC
NA	TRBJ1-1	TRBV19	NA	CASTLIGTRGLNTEAFF	TGTGCCAGTACCTTAATCGGGACTCGGGGACTTAACACTGAAGCTTTCTTT
NA	TRBJ1-2	TRBV29-1	NA	CSVEDTGTEDVNYGYTF	TGCAGCGTTGAAGATACCGGGACGGAAGATGTAAACTATGGCTACACCTTC
NA	TRBJ2-6	TRBV11-1	NA	CASSFGGVGANVLTF	TGTGCCAGCAGCTTTGGGGGCGTGGGGGCCAACGTCCTGACTTTC
NA	TRBJ2-5	TRBV5-4	NA	CASSSPGTGEETQYF	TGTGCCAGCAGTTCCCCCGGGACGGGGGAAGAGACCCAGTACTTC
few	TRBJ2-7	TRBV7-3	NA	CASSLTPASPHEQYF	TGTGCCAGCAGCTTAACGCCTGCTAGTCCTCATGAGCAGTACTTC
NA	TRBJ2-1	TRBV5-1	NA	CASSLAYVGDEQFF	TGCGCCAGCAGCTTGGCCTATGTCGGCGATGAGCAGTTCTTC
few	TRBJ1-2	TRBV10-1	TRBD1	CASSAKTGEGYGYTF	TGCGCCAGCAGTGCAAAGACAGGGGAAGGCTATGGCTACACCTTC
NA	TRBJ2-3	TRBV2	TRBD1	CASSEWTGSTDTQYF	TGTGCCAGCAGTGAATGGACAGGGAGCACAGATACGCAGTATTTT
NA	TRBJ1-1	TRBV9	NA	CASSVGQLSTEAFF	TGTGCCAGCAGCGTAGGCCAGCTGAGCACTGAAGCTTTCTTT